Presented here are 13 T cell receptor beta chains from one specimen sequenced in a study of T cell responses to AZD1222 COVID-19 vaccine. Only in-frame clones appear in the TCRdb table, and some are missing; sequencing was by immunoSEQ multiplex PCR. The table includes more than 65,000 clones, around 73% detected once. The specimen comprised peripheral blood, sampled on day 0 of AZD1222 vaccination. These TCRs come from an adult in good health.

V is TRBV2 and J is TRBJ1-4; D gene uncertain. Germline V gene lookup returns CDR1 SNHLY and CDR2 FYNNEI. This CDR3 spans 12 amino acids. Deletions cut 7 bases from V and 6 bases from J, with 9 bases between. The CDR3 sequence is CASMGLDEKLFF. CDR3 DNA sequence: TGTGCCAGCATGGGTTTGGATGAAAAACTGTTTTTT.

This clone was seen a few times. The chain combines TRBV10-1 with TRBJ2-3; D not certain. The CDR3 runs to 11 residues. Germline-derived CDR1 and CDR2 are WNHNN and SYGVQD (reference sequence). Trimming removed 0 bases at V and 6 bases at J, with 1 base between. Here the CDR3 DNA reads TGCGCCAGCAGTGAGTCGGATACGCAGTATTTT. It specifies CASSESDTQYF.

V usage is TRBV4-3 and J usage is TRBJ1-6; no clear D. This CDR3 has 17 amino acids. Trimming pared 1 base from V and 1 base from J, leaving 11 bases between. Looked up from germline, CDR1 is LGHNA and CDR2 is YSLEER. The CDR3 region has the DNA TGCGCCAGCAGCCAAGTCGTGGAGGGTTCCTATAATTCACCCCTCCACTTT. This gives the protein CASSQVVEGSYNSPLHF.

This rearrangement joins TRBV24-1 to TRBJ1-2, with D maybe TRBD1 (6 bases). This CDR3 has 15 amino acids. From germline, CDR1 is KGHDR and CDR2 SFDVKD. V lost 3 bases and J lost 0, with 10 bases in between. CDR3 bases: TGTGCCACCAGTGATGCTGGGACACCTAACTATGGCTACACCTTC. Amino acids: CATSDAGTPNYGYTF.

The chain uses TRBV12-3 or TRBV12-4 and TRBJ1-1, with D hard to call. The V and J ends lost 1 base and 7 bases respectively, with 10 bases between them. This CDR3 contains 13 residues. The CDR3 coding sequence is TGTGCCAGCAGTTTAGGGAGGACCGGTGAAGCTTTCTTT. Encoded protein: CASSLGRTGEAFF.

The gene calls are TRBV29-1 and TRBJ2-3; 13 bases are a match to TRBD2. Germline CDR1 SQVTM, CDR2 ANQGSEA. CDR3 length equals 15 residues. Trimming removed 3 bases from V and 3 bases from J; junction bases left unmatched: 3. CDR3 amino acids: CSVDRLAGGTDTQYF. The DNA for the CDR3 is TGCAGCGTTGACCGACTAGCGGGAGGAACAGATACGCAGTATTTT.

In its sample, this clone was seen a few times. The rearrangement joins TRBV19 to TRBJ1-5; tentative D call: TRBD1 (5 bases). The V end was cut by 8 bases, the J end by 7 bases, with 12 bases between. Germline loops: CDR1 LNHDA, CDR2 SQIVND (reference sequence). This CDR3 is 12 amino acids long. Here the CDR3 reads CASSRGEQPQHF. In DNA form, the CDR3 reads TGTGCCAGTTCCCGAGGGGAACAGCCCCAGCATTTT.

V and J are TRBV5-6 and TRBJ2-3; 10 nucleotides align to TRBD2. V lost 4 bases, J lost 4 bases, and 12 bases stayed unmatched. There are 17 residues in the CDR3. The germline V gene has CDR1 SGHDT and CDR2 YYEEEE. CDR3 in DNA: TGTGCCAGCAGCCCGCGGCTAGCGGGAGTCTTCCCAGATACGCAGTATTTT. It codes for CASSPRLAGVFPDTQYF. Full variable domain (rest looked up from reference TRBV5-6 and TRBJ2-3): DAGVTQSPTHLIKTRGQQVTLRCSPKSGHDTVSWYQQALGQGPQFIFQYYEEEERQRGNFPDRFSGHQFPNYSSELNVNALLLGDSALYLCASSPRLAGVFPDTQYFGPGTRLTVL.

This chain joins TRBV5-6 and TRBJ1-2, with D possibly being TRBD1 (5 bases). This CDR3 has 14 amino acids. Germline assignment: CDR1 SGHDT and CDR2 YYEEEE. The V end lost 1 base, the J end lost 1 base, and 8 bases lay between the germline ends. CDR3 DNA: TGTGCCAGCAGCTTGCCCCAGGGTAACTATGGCTACACCTTC. Protein: CASSLPQGNYGYTF.

In its sample, this clone was seen a few times. The chain uses TRBV29-1 and TRBJ1-5; D is unclear. The CDR3 has 14 residues. The germline gives CDR1 SQVTM, CDR2 ANQGSEA. V lost 4 bases, J lost 2 bases, and 12 bases lay in between. The CDR3 region is CSVGEGQGNQPQHF. CDR3 in DNA: TGCAGCGTTGGAGAAGGGCAAGGCAATCAGCCCCAGCATTTT.

This clone came up a few times. The V call is TRBV30, the J call TRBJ1-6, with TRBD1 identical over 12 bases. V shed 4 bases, J shed 7 bases, and the junction held 8 bases outside the gene matches. In germline, CDR1 is GTSNPN, CDR2 SVGIG (reference sequence). This CDR3 region has 16 residues. DNA of the CDR3: TGTGCCTGGATCCGGGACAGGGGGCGGAGGAATTCACCCCTCCACTTT. This translates into CAWIRDRGRRNSPLHF.

The rearrangement joins TRBV3-1 (or the pseudogene TRBV3-2) to TRBJ2-6; D is ambiguous. Germline V lookup: CDR1 LGHDT, CDR2 YNNKEL (reference sequence). V lost 2 bases and J 0 bases, leaving 5 bases between the germline ends. This CDR3 spans 15 amino acids. This CDR3 reads CASSQRFSGANVLTF. The CDR3 bases are TGTGCCAGCAGCCAAAGGTTCTCTGGGGCCAACGTCCTGACTTTC.

This clone appeared a few times. The CDR3 region is CASSLRTSTDTQYF. CDR3 nucleotides: TGTGCCAGCTCACTACGGACCAGCACAGATACGCAGTATTTT. This chain joins TRBV18 and TRBJ2-3; no clear D. The CDR3 covers 14 residues. Trimming shortened V by 4 bases and J by 0 bases, and 8 bases separated the two germline ends. CDR1 KGHSH and CDR2 LQKENI come from the germline V gene. The full variable domain, its missing parts supplied by reference TRBV18 and TRBJ2-3, is NAGVMQNPRHLVRRRGQEARLRCSPMKGHSHVYWYRQLPEEGLKFMVYLQKENIIDESGMPKERFSAEFPKEGPSILRIQQVVRGDSAAYFCASSLRTSTDTQYFGPGTRLTVL.